This TCR beta chain was retrieved from a study of T-cell memory formation after mild COVID-19. Looked up from germline, CDR1 is LGHDT and CDR2 is YNNKEL (reference sequence). V was cut by 3 bases and J by 5 bases, with 16 bases left in between. There are 15 residues in the CDR3. TCRdb analysed the 5' RACE reads with MiXCR anew, one entry per CDR3 protein. The sample has just under 150,000 distinct CDR3 sequences, about 6.1% seen once. This chain connects TRBV3-1 to TRBJ2-5; tentatively, D is TRBD1 or TRBD2 (5 bases each). The clonotype originates from an adult woman who had mild COVID-19 (a few samples of this study predate the infection). Cell type and time point are not known. Sequenced material: PBMCs or a T cell subset sorted from them (not recorded which). Written as DNA, the CDR3 is TGTGCCAGCAGCCAGACGAGGGGATTCAGGGAGACCCAGTACTTC. Translating gives CASSQTRGFRETQYF.